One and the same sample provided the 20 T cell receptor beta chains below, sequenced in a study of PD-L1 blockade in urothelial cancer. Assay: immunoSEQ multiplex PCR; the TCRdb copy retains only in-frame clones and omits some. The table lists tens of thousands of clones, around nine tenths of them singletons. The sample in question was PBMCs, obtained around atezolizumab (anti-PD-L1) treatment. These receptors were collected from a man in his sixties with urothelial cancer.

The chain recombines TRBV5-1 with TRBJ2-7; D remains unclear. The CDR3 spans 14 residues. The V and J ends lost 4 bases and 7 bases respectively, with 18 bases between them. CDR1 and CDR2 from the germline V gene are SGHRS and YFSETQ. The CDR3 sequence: CASSPYDGSGEQYF. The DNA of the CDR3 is TGCGCCAGCAGCCCCTACGACGGGTCCGGGGAGCAGTACTTC.

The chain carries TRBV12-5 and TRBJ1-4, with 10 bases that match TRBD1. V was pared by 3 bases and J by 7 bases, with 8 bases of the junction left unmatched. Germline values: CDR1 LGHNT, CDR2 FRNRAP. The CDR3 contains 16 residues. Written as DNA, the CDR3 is TGTGCTAGTGGTTTTATTTCGGGGACAGGGGTTGAAAAACTGTTTTTT. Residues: CASGFISGTGVEKLFF. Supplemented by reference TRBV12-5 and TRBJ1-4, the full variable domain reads DARVTQTPRHKVTEMGQEVTMRCQPILGHNTVFWYRQTMMQGLELLAYFRNRAPLDDSGMPKDRFSAEMPDATLATLKIQPSEPRDSAVYFCASGFISGTGVEKLFFGSGTQLSVL.

CDR3 loop: CAISEFDSDSPLHF. In nucleotides, the CDR3 is TGTGCCATCAGTGAATTTGACAGCGATTCACCCCTCCACTTT. The gene calls are TRBV10-3 and TRBJ1-6, with D tentatively TRBD1 (5 bases). CDR1 is ENHRY and CDR2 is SYGVKD in the germline V gene. This CDR3 is 14 amino acids long. Trimming pared 3 bases from V and 8 bases from J, leaving 11 bases between.

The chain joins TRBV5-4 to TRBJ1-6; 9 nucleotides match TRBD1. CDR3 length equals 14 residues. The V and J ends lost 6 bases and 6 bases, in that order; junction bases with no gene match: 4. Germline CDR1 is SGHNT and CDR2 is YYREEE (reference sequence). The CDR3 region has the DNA TGTGCCAGCACTTGGGACAGGGCTAATTCACCCCTCCACTTT. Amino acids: CASTWDRANSPLHF.

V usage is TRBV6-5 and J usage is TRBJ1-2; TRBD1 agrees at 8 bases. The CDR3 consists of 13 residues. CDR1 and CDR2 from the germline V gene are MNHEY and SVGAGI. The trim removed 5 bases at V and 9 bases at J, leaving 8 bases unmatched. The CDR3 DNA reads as TGTGCCAGCAGTAAAAACAGGGGGGAGAGCTACACCTTC. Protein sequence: CASSKNRGESYTF.

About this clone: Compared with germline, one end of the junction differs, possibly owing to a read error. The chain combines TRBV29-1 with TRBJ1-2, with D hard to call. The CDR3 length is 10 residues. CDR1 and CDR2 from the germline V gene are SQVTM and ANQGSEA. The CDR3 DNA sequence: TGCAGCGCTGGGGAGCAGGTCCATCTTTTC. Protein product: CSAGEQVHLF.

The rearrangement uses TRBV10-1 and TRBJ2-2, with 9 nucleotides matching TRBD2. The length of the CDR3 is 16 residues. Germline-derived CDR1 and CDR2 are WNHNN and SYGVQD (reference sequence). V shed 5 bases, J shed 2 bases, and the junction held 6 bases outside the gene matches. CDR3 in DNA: TGCGCCAGCAGTATGAGCGGGGGGACCAACACCGGGGAGCTGTTTTTT. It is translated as CASSMSGGTNTGELFF.

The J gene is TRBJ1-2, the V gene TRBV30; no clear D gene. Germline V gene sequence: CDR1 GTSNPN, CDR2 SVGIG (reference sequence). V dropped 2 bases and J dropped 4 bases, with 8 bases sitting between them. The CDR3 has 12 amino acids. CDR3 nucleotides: TGTGCCTGGAGTTCTGGACTCTATGGCTACACCTTC. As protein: CAWSSGLYGYTF.

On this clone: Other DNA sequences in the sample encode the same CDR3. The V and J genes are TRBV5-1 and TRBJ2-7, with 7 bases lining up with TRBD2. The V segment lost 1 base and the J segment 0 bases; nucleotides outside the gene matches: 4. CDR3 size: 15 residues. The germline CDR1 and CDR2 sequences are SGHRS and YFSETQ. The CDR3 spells CASSLLGGGSYEQYF. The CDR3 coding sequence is TGCGCCAGCAGCTTGCTGGGGGGGGGCTCCTACGAGCAGTACTTC.

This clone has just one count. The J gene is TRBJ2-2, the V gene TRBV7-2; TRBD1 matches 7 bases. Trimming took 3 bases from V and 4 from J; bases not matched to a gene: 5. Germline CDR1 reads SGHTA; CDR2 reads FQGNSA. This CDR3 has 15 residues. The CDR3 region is CASSLTGQLTGELFF. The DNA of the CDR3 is TGTGCCAGCAGCTTGACGGGACAGCTCACCGGGGAGCTGTTTTTT.

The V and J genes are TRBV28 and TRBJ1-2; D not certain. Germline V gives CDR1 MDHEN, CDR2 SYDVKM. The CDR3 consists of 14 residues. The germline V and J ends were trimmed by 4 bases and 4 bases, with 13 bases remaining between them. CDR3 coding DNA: TGTGCCAGCAGTTCCATGGGTTGGAGCTATGGCTACACCTTC. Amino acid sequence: CASSSMGWSYGYTF.

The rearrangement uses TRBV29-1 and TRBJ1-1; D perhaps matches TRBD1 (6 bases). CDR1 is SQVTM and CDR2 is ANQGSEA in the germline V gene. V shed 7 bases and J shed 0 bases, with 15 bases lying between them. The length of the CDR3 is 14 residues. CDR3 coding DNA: TGCAGCGCGCTTCCAGGACAGATGAACACTGAAGCTTTCTTT. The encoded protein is CSALPGQMNTEAFF.

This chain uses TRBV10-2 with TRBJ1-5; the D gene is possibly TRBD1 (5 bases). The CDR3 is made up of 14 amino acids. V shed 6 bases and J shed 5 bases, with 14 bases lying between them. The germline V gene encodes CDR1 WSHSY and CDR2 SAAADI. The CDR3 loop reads CASSGGTGDQPQHF. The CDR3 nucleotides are TGCGCCAGCAGCGGCGGGACGGGGGATCAGCCCCAGCATTTT.

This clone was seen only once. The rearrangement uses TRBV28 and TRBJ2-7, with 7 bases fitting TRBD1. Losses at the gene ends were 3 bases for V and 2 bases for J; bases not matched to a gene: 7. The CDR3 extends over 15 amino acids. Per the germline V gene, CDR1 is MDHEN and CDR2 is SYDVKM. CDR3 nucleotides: TGTGCCAGCAGTTTCTCTCCGGGACAGACCTACGAGCAGTACTTC. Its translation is CASSFSPGQTYEQYF.

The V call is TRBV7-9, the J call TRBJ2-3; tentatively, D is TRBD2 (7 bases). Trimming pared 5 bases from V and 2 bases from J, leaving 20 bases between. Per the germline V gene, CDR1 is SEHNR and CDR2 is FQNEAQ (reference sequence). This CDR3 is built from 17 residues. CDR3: CASSPGGGRDTTDTQYF. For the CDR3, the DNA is TGTGCCAGCAGCCCCGGCGGGGGCCGGGACACCACAGATACGCAGTATTTT.

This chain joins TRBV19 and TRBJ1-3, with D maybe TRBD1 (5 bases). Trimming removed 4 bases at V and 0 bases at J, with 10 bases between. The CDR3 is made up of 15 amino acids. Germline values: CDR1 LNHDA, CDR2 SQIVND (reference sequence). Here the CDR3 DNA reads TGTGCCAGTAGTAATCGGGGGATCTCTGGAAACACCATATATTTT. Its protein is CASSNRGISGNTIYF.

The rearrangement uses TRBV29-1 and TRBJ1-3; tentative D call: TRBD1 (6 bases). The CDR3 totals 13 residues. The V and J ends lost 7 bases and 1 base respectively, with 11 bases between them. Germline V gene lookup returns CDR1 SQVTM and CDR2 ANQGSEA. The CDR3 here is CSAQTGSGNTIYF. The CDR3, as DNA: TGCAGCGCACAGACAGGTTCTGGAAACACCATATATTTT.

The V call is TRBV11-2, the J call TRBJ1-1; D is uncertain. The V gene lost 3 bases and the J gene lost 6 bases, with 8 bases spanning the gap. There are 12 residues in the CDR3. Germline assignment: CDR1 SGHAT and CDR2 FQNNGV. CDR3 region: CASSFQVAEAFF. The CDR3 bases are TGTGCCAGCAGCTTTCAGGTGGCTGAAGCTTTCTTT.

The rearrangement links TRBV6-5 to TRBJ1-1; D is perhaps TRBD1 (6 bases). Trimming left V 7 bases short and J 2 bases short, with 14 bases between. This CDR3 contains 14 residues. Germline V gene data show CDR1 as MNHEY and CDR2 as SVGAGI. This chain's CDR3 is CASTSGAVNTEAFF. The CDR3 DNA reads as TGTGCCAGCACCTCAGGGGCGGTTAACACTGAAGCTTTCTTT.

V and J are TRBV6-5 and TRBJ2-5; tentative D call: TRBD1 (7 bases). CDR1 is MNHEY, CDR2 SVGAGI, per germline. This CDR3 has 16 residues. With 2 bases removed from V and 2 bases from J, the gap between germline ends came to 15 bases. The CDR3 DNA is TGTGCCAGCAGTTACCTTCCAGGGGGAGGTCAAGAGACCCAGTACTTC. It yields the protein CASSYLPGGGQETQYF.